A single sample is the source of the 22 T cell receptor beta chains below, sequenced in a study of molecular identifiers for immune sequencing clone quantification. TCRdb redid the calling of the PCR reads with MiXCR, one entry per CDR3 protein. The table lists some 590,000 distinct CDR3 sequences, 25% of them singletons, with about 0.73% in the top ten. The material sequenced was naive CD8+ T cells from blood, with Jurkat cell RNA spiked in. Noted subset: FACS-sorted CD8+CD4-CCR7+CD45RA+ naive T cells. The receptor source for this set is a human donor in good health. Some libraries in this study had Jurkat cell RNA spiked in.

Regarding this clonotype: One base away lies a much larger clone, so this may be a sequencing read error. The rearrangement joins TRBV7-9 to TRBJ2-7, with D perhaps matching TRBD1 (6 bases). The CDR3 has 14 amino acids. Germline assignment: CDR1 SEHNR and CDR2 FQNEAQ (reference sequence). CDR3 nucleotide sequence: TGTGCCCGCAGCCCCCGGCGGCAGGGGTACGAGCAGTACTTC. Translation gives CARSPRRQGYEQYF.

This sequence joins TRBV29-1 and TRBJ2-5; TRBD2 matches 9 bases. J was trimmed by 0 bases and V by 4 bases; bases with no gene match: 6. Germline CDR1 reads SQVTM; CDR2 reads ANQGSEA. The CDR3 loop spans 15 amino acids. The CDR3 reads CSVVGTSRDQETQYF. CDR3 bases: TGCAGCGTTGTTGGGACTAGCCGAGACCAAGAGACCCAGTACTTC. Full variable domain (missing parts from reference TRBV29-1 and TRBJ2-5): SAVISQKPSRDICQRGTSLTIQCQVDSQVTMMFWYRQQPGQSLTLIATANQGSEATYESGFVIDKFPISRPNLTFSTLTVSNMSPEDSSIYLCSVVGTSRDQETQYFGPGTRLLVL.

Details on this clonotype: One end of the junction fails to match germline, which may point to a read error. The chain joins TRBV5-1 to TRBJ1-3; D gene ambiguous. Per germline, CDR1 SGHRS and CDR2 YFSETQ. The CDR3 has 16 amino acids. CDR3 in DNA: TGCGCCAGCAGCTGGTATTCGGGTGGCACTGGAAACACCATACATTTT. It codes for CASSWYSGGTGNTIHF.

This clonotype showed up just a few times. The rearrangement joins TRBV13 to TRBJ1-2; 7 bases match TRBD1. Germline V gene lookup returns CDR1 PRHDT and CDR2 FYEKMQ (reference sequence). The CDR3 length is 15 residues. J was trimmed by 3 bases and V by 3 bases; bases with no gene match: 7. Here the CDR3 reads CASSLVTGHDYGYTF. CDR3 coding DNA: TGTGCCAGCAGCTTGGTGACAGGGCATGACTATGGCTACACCTTC.

This clonotype was counted only a few times. The chain recombines TRBV29-1 with TRBJ2-1; 11 positions match TRBD2. Trimming removed 4 bases from V and 13 bases from J; junction bases left unmatched: 15. This CDR3 is 15 amino acids long. From germline, CDR1 is SQVTM and CDR2 ANQGSEA. The DNA for the CDR3 is TGCAGCGTTGCAACCCCTATAACTAGCGGGAGCGAACAGTTCTTC. It encodes CSVATPITSGSEQFF.

This clonotype was seen ten or more times. The chain carries TRBV6-1 and TRBJ1-1; 7 bases are shared with TRBD1. The germline V gene has CDR1 MNHNS and CDR2 SASEGT. The J segment lost 3 bases and the V segment lost 4 bases, leaving 8 bases of the junction unmatched. CDR3 length equals 15 residues. CDR3 nucleotides: TGTGCCAGCAGTGTATCCAGGGGGGCAGACACTGAAGCTTTCTTT. This codes for CASSVSRGADTEAFF.

This clonotype was seen many times. V is TRBV5-1 and J is TRBJ1-1; D might be TRBD1 (6 bases). Germline lookup yields CDR1 SGHRS and CDR2 YFSETQ. This CDR3 contains 14 residues. Between the trimmed V and J ends, which lost 0 bases and 7 bases, there was a span of 13 bases. CDR3 protein: CASSLAAGEVEAFF. CDR3 nucleotides: TGCGCCAGCAGCTTGGCGGCAGGGGAAGTTGAAGCTTTCTTT. The full variable domain, rest sourced from reference TRBV5-1 and TRBJ1-1, is KAGVTQTPRYLIKTRGQQVTLSCSPISGHRSVSWYQQTPGQGLQFLFEYFSETQRNKGNFPGRFSGRQFSNSRSEMNVSTLELGDSALYLCASSLAAGEVEAFFGQGTRLTVV.

The J gene is TRBJ2-5, the V gene TRBV30, with a tentative D call TRBD2 (5 bases). V was cut by 1 base and J by 3 bases, with 9 bases left in between. Germline CDR1 and CDR2: GTSNPN and SVGIG (reference sequence). This CDR3 has 13 residues. CDR3 coding DNA: TGTGCCTGGAGTGGACTATCGGAAGAGACCCAGTACTTC. Translation: CAWSGLSEETQYF.

The table lists this clonotype with a few counts. The V gene is TRBV18, the J gene TRBJ2-2, with D maybe TRBD1 (6 bases). With 4 bases removed from V and 3 bases from J, the gap between germline ends came to 12 bases. In germline, CDR1 is KGHSH, CDR2 LQKENI. CDR3 length: 15 residues. CDR3 sequence reads: CASSQIQGYTGELFF. The CDR3 region has the DNA TGTGCCAGCTCACAGATACAGGGATACACCGGGGAGCTGTTTTTT.

This clonotype was observed at least ten times. CDR3: CATSRENPDGNTIYF. Written as DNA, the CDR3 is TGTGCCACCAGCCGTGAGAACCCAGACGGAAACACCATATATTTT. The chain links TRBV15 to TRBJ1-3; D call uncertain. The CDR3 sequence is 15 residues long. The germline V gene encodes CDR1 LNHNV and CDR2 YYDKDF (reference sequence). Trimming stripped 5 bases from V and 4 bases from J, with 15 bases between.

This clonotype was recorded a few times. This could be a read error, since a much larger clone is one nucleotide away. The CDR3 bases are TGTGCCAGCAGTGCACGGGACAGGTGCGGGTACGAGCAGTACTTC. Translated: CASSARDRCGYEQYF. V is TRBV6-5 and J is TRBJ2-7, with 8 bases fitting TRBD1. CDR1 MNHEY and CDR2 SVGAGI come from the germline V gene. This CDR3 is built from 15 residues. The ends lost 5 bases at V and 4 bases at J; junction bases unmatched: 10.

There are many counts of this clonotype. The chain recombines TRBV7-9 with TRBJ2-2; tentative D call: TRBD2 (5 bases). Per germline, CDR1 SEHNR and CDR2 FQNEAQ (reference sequence). Between the trimmed V and J ends, which lost 2 bases and 4 bases, there was a span of 11 bases. This CDR3 contains 15 residues. As DNA, the CDR3 is TGTGCCAGCAGCTTAACCGACGGGATCACCGGGGAGCTGTTTTTT. It translates to CASSLTDGITGELFF.

The chain recombines TRBV9 with TRBJ1-2, with D maybe TRBD1 (5 bases). Germline values: CDR1 SGDLS, CDR2 YYNGEE. CDR3 length: 14 amino acids. Between the trimmed V and J ends, which lost 0 bases and 0 bases, there was a span of 6 bases. This CDR3 reads CASSVGGANYGYTF. CDR3 coding DNA: TGTGCCAGCAGCGTAGGGGGCGCTAACTATGGCTACACCTTC.

In this sample, this clonotype turned up many times. V and J are TRBV9 and TRBJ1-1, with unresolved D. Trimming cost V 3 bases and J 5 bases, with 20 bases left between them. There are 16 residues in the CDR3. Germline lookup yields CDR1 SGDLS and CDR2 YYNGEE. For the CDR3, the DNA is TGTGCCAGCAGCGGACTGTCAGGAGGGTTGGGTACTGAAGCTTTCTTT. Protein: CASSGLSGGLGTEAFF.

This clonotype was observed a handful of times. The chain links TRBV4-1 to TRBJ2-1; the match to TRBD2 covers 10 bases. The V and J ends lost 0 bases and 5 bases, in that order; junction bases with no gene match: 7. Germline loops: CDR1 MGHRA, CDR2 YSYEKL. This CDR3 is built from 17 residues. The CDR3: CASSQDSILAGDNEQFF. CDR3 bases: TGCGCCAGCAGCCAAGATTCTATTCTAGCGGGGGACAATGAGCAGTTCTTC.

The CDR3 sequence: CASKLARASGDADTQYF. The DNA of the CDR3 is TGTGCCAGCAAGTTAGCAAGGGCTAGCGGGGACGCAGATACGCAGTATTTT. This chain joins TRBV6-2 or TRBV6-3 and TRBJ2-3; 9 bases align to TRBD2. Germline loops: CDR1 MNHEY, CDR2 SVGEGT. V shed 7 bases, J shed 4 bases, and the junction held 15 bases outside the gene matches. The CDR3 runs to 17 residues.

This clonotype was picked up a small number of times. A much larger clone differs by one base, so this may be a read error. The chain joins TRBV7-2 to TRBJ2-3; 9 bases agree with TRBD1. The CDR3 loop spans 15 amino acids. V lost 8 bases, J lost 1 base, and 7 bases stayed unmatched. Germline-derived CDR1 and CDR2 are SGHTA and FQGNSA. CDR3 sequence: CASRDRVMGTDTQYF. CDR3 DNA: TGTGCCAGCCGGGACAGGGTGATGGGCACAGATACGCAGTATTTT.

As for this clonotype: This may arise from a read error, as a much more abundant clone is one base away. The V gene is TRBV29-1, the J gene TRBJ2-7; 14 bases are shared with TRBD2. Germline CDR1 is SQVTM and CDR2 is ANQGSEA. The CDR3 is made up of 19 amino acids. Trimming took 3 bases from V and 7 from J; bases not matched to a gene: 20. In nucleotides, the CDR3 is TGCAGCGTTGATGATCCCTTGGGAGGGACTAGCGGGAGTGAAGGAGAGCAGTACTTC. Protein product: CSVDDPLGGTSGSEGEQYF.

This clonotype was counted at least ten times. The chain couples TRBV7-6 to TRBJ2-7; 8 nucleotides agree with TRBD2. The CDR3 consists of 15 residues. J gave up 3 bases and V 3 bases, and 7 bases lay outside the gene matches. CDR1 and CDR2 from the germline V gene are SGHVS and FNYEAQ. Here the CDR3 DNA reads TGTGCCAGCAGCTTCAGCAGCGGGGGCATCTACGAGCAGTACTTC. Translated: CASSFSSGGIYEQYF.

There are many counts of this clonotype. The chain joins TRBV14 to TRBJ1-1, with 7 bases aligning to TRBD1. The V gene's germline CDR1 is SGHDN and CDR2 FVKESK. The CDR3 runs 13 residues. The junction had 6 bases not matched to a gene; V was cut back by 4 bases and J by 7 bases. The CDR3 loop is CASSPQGWLEAFF. The CDR3 DNA sequence: TGTGCCAGCAGCCCACAGGGGTGGCTTGAAGCTTTCTTT.

This clonotype was observed at least ten times. The chain joins TRBV5-4 to TRBJ1-1, with D perhaps matching TRBD1 (6 bases). The CDR3 covers 15 residues. Germline CDR1 SGHNT, CDR2 YYREEE (reference sequence). V was shortened by 4 bases and J by 1 base, with 14 bases between the two germline ends. The CDR3, as DNA: TGTGCCAGCAGCGCCAAACAGGGCACGAACACTGAAGCTTTCTTT. Translation: CASSAKQGTNTEAFF.

The rearrangement joins TRBV5-3 to TRBJ2-2, with no clear D. TRBV5-3 is assigned to the ORF class and has an uncertain function. V lost 8 bases and J 7 bases, leaving 18 bases between the germline ends. The length of the CDR3 is 14 residues. CDR3 DNA: TGTGCCAGCAGACCACAGATCCCCCGCGGGGAGCTGTTTTTT. As protein: CASRPQIPRGELFF.